These T cell receptor beta chains were read from a single sample in a study of a mutant IDH1 vaccine in newly diagnosed glioma. No antigen has been assigned to these receptors. Clones were read by immunoSEQ multiplex PCR, and TCRdb kept only the in-frame ones, dropping some. The sample shows about 54,000 clones, 80% of them seen only once. Sample: PBMCs, taken from a glioma patient whose treatment included an IDH1 peptide vaccine. The receptors originated from a man in his forties with glioma. CDR3s include the opening cysteine and the closing phenylalanine or tryptophan. A D gene is named only where the DNA matches it firmly. Clone sizes are given selectively: once, few, many, or a class where the clone is expanded.

j_gene | len | v_gene | abundance | d_gene | CDR3aa | CDR3nt
TRBJ2-1 | 15 | TRBV9 | NA | TRBD1 | CASSVLPGQKNEQFF | TGTGCCAGCAGCGTACTGCCGGGACAGAAGAATGAGCAGTTCTTC
TRBJ2-7 | 13 | TRBV5-1 | NA | NA | CASSTGTLYEQYF | TGCGCCAGCAGCACCGGGACCCTCTACGAGCAGTACTTC
TRBJ2-1 | 17 | TRBV4-1 | once | TRBD2 | CASSPNLAGGPYNEQFF | TGCGCCAGCAGCCCGAACCTAGCGGGGGGGCCGTACAATGAGCAGTTCTTC
TRBJ1-2 | 11 | TRBV30 | NA | NA | CAWSVQGGYTF | TGTGCCTGGAGTGTTCAGGGCGGCTACACCTTC
TRBJ2-1 | 15 | TRBV27 | NA | NA | CASSLGSSRLYEQFF | TGTGCCAGCAGTTTAGGGTCTAGCAGGCTCTATGAGCAGTTCTTC
TRBJ2-3 | 13 | TRBV11-3 | NA | NA | CASSFGSADTQYF | TGTGCCAGCAGCTTCGGGTCCGCAGATACGCAGTATTTT
TRBJ2-1 | 17 | TRBV27 | NA | TRBD1 | CASSHLTGLGSYNEQFF | TGTGCCAGCAGTCACTTGACAGGGCTAGGGAGCTACAATGAGCAGTTCTTC
TRBJ1-2 | 16 | TRBV5-1 | NA | TRBD1 | CASSWVTGTGTNGYTF | TGCGCCAGCAGCTGGGTTACCGGGACAGGAACGAATGGCTACACCTTC
TRBJ2-1 | 16 | TRBV7-8 | NA | TRBD1 | CASSYFRGISYNEQFF | TGTGCCAGCAGCTACTTCAGGGGGATCTCCTACAATGAGCAGTTCTTC
TRBJ2-5 | 14 | TRBV5-1 | NA | TRBD2 | CASSMGLAGETQYF | TGCGCCAGCAGCATGGGACTAGCGGGAGAGACCCAGTACTTC
TRBJ1-3 | 15 | TRBV5-5 | NA | TRBD1 | CASSLGTGAGNTIYF | TGTGCCAGCAGCTTGGGGACAGGGGCTGGAAACACCATATATTTT
TRBJ1-3 | 12 | TRBV30 | NA | NA | CAWSHSGNTIYF | TGTGCCTGGAGCCACTCTGGAAACACCATATATTTT
TRBJ1-2 | 12 | TRBV29-1 | once | NA | CSVEGGDYGYTF | TGCAGCGTTGAAGGAGGAGATTATGGCTACACCTTC
TRBJ1-1 | 15 | TRBV7-9 | NA | NA | CASSLGQGLNTEAFF | TGTGCCAGCAGCTTAGGGCAGGGTTTGAACACTGAAGCTTTCTTT
TRBJ1-5 | 12 | TRBV5-6 | once | NA | CASSHGVQPQHF | TGTGCCAGCAGCCACGGGGTTCAGCCCCAGCATTTT
TRBJ1-2 | 15 | TRBV6-5 | NA | TRBD1 | CASSYKPGQFYGYTF | TGTGCCAGCAGTTACAAACCGGGACAGTTCTATGGCTACACCTTC
TRBJ2-3 | 15 | TRBV7-9 | NA | NA | CASSSGQGGTDTQYF | TGTGCCAGCAGTTCAGGACAGGGAGGGACAGATACGCAGTATTTT
TRBJ1-2 | 15 | TRBV30 | NA | TRBD1 | CAWSKGLSGGYGYTF | TGTGCCTGGAGTAAGGGTCTGTCAGGGGGCTATGGCTACACCTTC
TRBJ1-3 | 13 | TRBV30 | few | NA | CAWATTLGNTIYF | TGTGCCTGGGCAACGACACTCGGAAACACCATATATTTT
TRBJ2-5 | 13 | TRBV29-1 | few | NA | CSVPVPPHETQYF | TGCAGCGTACCGGTCCCTCCCCATGAGACCCAGTACTTC
TRBJ2-1 | 14 | TRBV2 | NA | NA | CASSPSQVYNEQFF | TGTGCCAGCAGTCCCTCTCAGGTGTACAATGAGCAGTTCTTC
TRBJ2-4 | 15 | TRBV6-5 | medium-sized | NA | CASSYSGVGKNIQYF | TGTGCCAGCAGTTACTCCGGGGTTGGCAAAAACATTCAGTACTTC
TRBJ1-6 | 17 | TRBV14 | NA | TRBD1 | CASSPRGQGPYNSPLHF | TGTGCCAGCAGCCCCCGGGGACAGGGACCCTATAATTCACCCCTCCACTTT
TRBJ1-2 | 13 | TRBV19 | NA | TRBD1 | CAIRDRGLYGYTF | TGTGCCATACGGGACAGGGGACTATATGGCTACACCTTC
TRBJ1-3 | 15 | TRBV19 | NA | NA | CASSLDRSSGNTIYF | TGTGCCAGTAGCCTTGACAGGAGCTCTGGAAACACCATATATTTT
TRBJ2-2 | 17 | TRBV4-1 | NA | NA | CASSQDLGLANTGELFF | TGCGCCAGCAGCCAAGACTTGGGACTGGCGAACACCGGGGAGCTGTTTTTT
TRBJ2-7 | 14 | TRBV19 | NA | NA | CASSVRDKLDEQYF | TGTGCCAGTAGTGTCCGGGACAAACTCGACGAGCAGTACTTC
TRBJ1-1 | 14 | TRBV7-6 | NA | NA | CASSLVQSGTEAFF | TGTGCCAGCAGCTTGGTACAAAGTGGCACTGAAGCTTTCTTT
TRBJ2-3 | 18 | TRBV4-1 | NA | TRBD2 | CASSQMLRLRGGSDTQYF | TGCGCCAGCAGCCAAATGTTGCGTTTGCGGGGGGGCTCAGATACGCAGTATTTT
TRBJ1-3 | 15 | TRBV5-6 | NA | NA | CASSLEGIGGNTIYF | TGTGCCAGCAGCTTGGAGGGGATAGGAGGAAACACCATATATTTT
TRBJ1-5 | 15 | TRBV5-8 | NA | TRBD1 | CASSSGTVLNQPQHF | TGTGCCAGCAGCTCCGGGACAGTCCTCAATCAGCCCCAGCATTTT
TRBJ1-5 | 16 | TRBV15 | NA | TRBD1 | CATSRDFTGGDQPQHF | TGTGCCACCAGCAGAGATTTTACAGGGGGGGATCAGCCCCAGCATTTT
TRBJ2-3 | 13 | TRBV7-9 | few | NA | CASSLEGLSTQYF | TGTGCCAGCAGCTTGGAAGGGCTGAGTACGCAGTATTTT
TRBJ2-2 | 13 | TRBV5-1 | once | TRBD1 | CASGQGNTGELFF | TGCGCCAGCGGACAGGGAAACACCGGGGAGCTGTTTTTT
TRBJ2-2 | 15 | TRBV5-6 | NA | NA | CASSLEVRPTGELFF | TGTGCCAGCAGCTTGGAAGTCAGGCCCACCGGGGAGCTGTTTTTT
TRBJ2-2 | 13 | TRBV2 | NA | TRBD2 | CASTGGGTGELFF | TGTGCCAGCACCGGCGGGGGCACCGGGGAGCTGTTTTTT
TRBJ1-5 | 16 | TRBV21-1 | NA | NA | CASSAHRGDRDQPQHF | TGTGCCAGCAGCGCCCACCGGGGGGACAGGGATCAGCCCCAGCATTTT
TRBJ2-2 | 17 | TRBV9 | NA | TRBD2 | CASSHPSGGSDTGELFF | TGTGCCAGCAGCCATCCAAGCGGGGGGTCGGACACCGGGGAGCTGTTTTTT
TRBJ1-1 | 11 | TRBV29-1 | few | NA | CSVVPERHIFF | TGCAGCGTTGTTCCGGAGCGGCATATTTTCTTT
TRBJ1-2 | 15 | TRBV18 | NA | TRBD1 | CASSPPGQGAYGYTF | TGTGCCAGCTCACCACCCGGACAGGGGGCCTATGGCTACACCTTC
TRBJ2-4 | 15 | TRBV6-5 | NA | NA | CASSITGATKNIQYF | TGTGCCAGCAGCATAACAGGAGCGACCAAAAACATTCAGTACTTC
TRBJ2-7 | 15 | TRBV11-3 | NA | TRBD1 | CASSLRTGATYEQYF | TGTGCCAGCAGCTTAAGGACAGGGGCGACCTACGAGCAGTACTTC
TRBJ2-7 | 14 | TRBV30 | NA | TRBD1 | CAWSAPGQLYEQYF | TGTGCCTGGAGTGCACCGGGACAGCTCTACGAGCAGTACTTC
TRBJ1-2 | 12 | TRBV19 | NA | NA | CASSRSGEVYTF | TGTGCCAGTAGTCGGTCAGGGGAAGTCTACACCTTC
TRBJ1-2 | 14 | TRBV7-2 | NA | NA | CASSLVSVGGGYTF | TGTGCCAGCAGCTTAGTATCTGTGGGGGGTGGCTACACCTTC
TRBJ2-7 | 15 | TRBV6-5 | NA | TRBD2 | CASSYSSGGQDEQYF | TGTGCCAGCAGTTACTCATCGGGGGGGCAGGACGAGCAGTACTTC
TRBJ1-5 | 14 | TRBV7-8 | NA | NA | CASSLAGLNQPQHF | TGTGCCAGCAGCTTAGCAGGGTTAAATCAGCCCCAGCATTTT
TRBJ2-7 | 14 | TRBV6-5 | NA | NA | CASSYSYMTYEQYF | TGTGCCAGCAGTTACTCGTACATGACCTACGAGCAGTACTTC
TRBJ2-3 | 12 | TRBV6-5 | NA | NA | CASRGPADTQYF | TGTGCCAGCCGCGGGCCCGCAGATACGCAGTATTTT
TRBJ2-7 | 17 | TRBV27 | NA | NA | CASSPRAPVWDSYEQYF | TGTGCCAGCAGCCCTCGTGCCCCGGTATGGGATTCCTACGAGCAGTACTTC
TRBJ2-7 | 11 | TRBV10-3 | NA | NA | CASSDWREQYF | TGTGCCTCATCGGACTGGCGGGAGCAGTACTTC